What follows are 20 T cell receptor beta chains derived from one specimen sequenced in a study of shared clonotypes between healthy human individuals (TCRdb year 2020). The library was built by means of the immunoSEQ multiplex PCR assay. This is the immuneACCESS table as TCRdb keeps it, with only in-frame sequences that have V and J called. A part of the clones is gone; compared with another copy, unresolved V genes explain less than half, and the rest is unexplained. This sample is represented by about 2,500,000 clones; roughly nine tenths of them were singletons. The ten largest clones add up to 0.14% of the sample. Sequences were obtained from naive CD4+ T cells sorted from blood. Taken with the paper, the label for cell subset or site translates to: CD45RA+ positively selected. All receptors come from a man younger than 35 in good health.

The chain is built from TRBV4-1 and TRBJ2-7; 10 nucleotides line up with TRBD1. The V gene's germline CDR1 is MGHRA and CDR2 YSYEKL. V was clipped by 4 bases and J by 2 bases; unmatched bases: 5. The CDR3 totals 15 residues. The CDR3 reads CASSLGTGATYEQYF. In nucleotides, the CDR3 is TGCGCCAGCAGCCTTGGGACAGGGGCTACCTACGAGCAGTACTTC.

The chain carries TRBV5-1 and TRBJ2-5, with a tentative D call TRBD2 (6 bases). The DNA end lines up better with TRBJ2-7; the J call may be wrong. The length of the CDR3 is 16 residues. Germline CDR1 SGHRS, CDR2 YFSETQ. The CDR3 nucleotides are TGCGCCAGCACCAAAGGCGGGGCAGGGAATTCCTACGAGCAGTACTTC. It is translated as CASTKGGAGNSYEQYF.

This sequence joins TRBV6-4 and TRBJ2-3; D is unresolved. Trimming removed 6 bases at V and 0 bases at J, with 13 bases between. Germline CDR1 is MRHNA and CDR2 is SNTAGT. This CDR3 is 15 amino acids long. The CDR3, as DNA: TGTGCCAGCAGCGCAAAGATAACTAGCACAGATACGCAGTATTTT. Encoded protein: CASSAKITSTDTQYF.

A remark on this clone: The junction departs from the called germline gene at one end, perhaps through a read error. The CDR3 sequence: CASTERRGPGELFF. The CDR3, as DNA: TGTGCCAGCACTGAAAGGAGGGGCCCCGGGGAGCTGTTTTTT. This rearrangement joins TRBV6-1 to TRBJ2-2, with D possibly TRBD2 on 6 matching bases. This CDR3 spans 14 amino acids. Per germline, CDR1 MNHNS and CDR2 SASEGT.

The chain joins TRBV28 to TRBJ2-4; unclear D gene. CDR1 MDHEN and CDR2 SYDVKM come from the germline V gene. Trimming shortened V by 1 base and J by 0 bases, and 22 bases separated the two germline ends. The CDR3 length is 20 residues. The CDR3 nucleotides read TGTGCCAGCAGTTTATCGTTCGGCAGAGACTTTCTTATAGCCAAAAACATTCAGTACTTC. Encoded protein: CASSLSFGRDFLIAKNIQYF.

V and J are TRBV11-2 and TRBJ2-1; D could derive from TRBD1 or TRBD2 (5 bases each). This CDR3 is 14 amino acids long. The germline V and J ends were trimmed by 4 bases and 6 bases, with 13 bases remaining between them. Germline values: CDR1 SGHAT, CDR2 FQNNGV. The CDR3 spells CASSWDRTGNEQFF. In DNA, the CDR3 is TGTGCCAGCAGCTGGGACCGGACTGGCAATGAGCAGTTCTTC.

V is TRBV20-1 and J is TRBJ1-2; 8 nucleotides agree with TRBD1. Germline assignment: CDR1 DFQATT and CDR2 SNEGSKA (reference sequence). There are 11 residues in the CDR3. The V segment lost 5 bases and the J segment 8 bases; nucleotides outside the gene matches: 4. The CDR3 nucleotides read TGCAGTGCTCCGGGACAGGCCGGCTACACCTTC. Translation: CSAPGQAGYTF.

This clone was picked up one time. This chain links TRBV11-2 with TRBJ2-1, with 8 bases that match TRBD2. The length of the CDR3 is 17 residues. The V gene's germline CDR1 is SGHAT and CDR2 FQNNGV. Trimming cost V 4 bases and J 4 bases; bases outside gene matches: 12. This CDR3 is CASSSLPGSGGYNEQFF. The CDR3, as DNA: TGTGCCAGCAGCTCCCTCCCGGGGAGCGGGGGTTACAATGAGCAGTTCTTC.

The chain combines TRBV7-9 with TRBJ2-1; D is undetermined. This CDR3 contains 16 residues. The germline gives CDR1 SEHNR, CDR2 FQNEAQ (reference sequence). V was trimmed by 2 bases and J by 0 bases, leaving 11 bases between them. The CDR3 region has the DNA TGTGCCAGCAGCTTACTCCGACCGACCTCCTACAATGAGCAGTTCTTC. This encodes CASSLLRPTSYNEQFF.

V is TRBV6-5 and J is TRBJ1-2; 9 nucleotides line up with TRBD1. The ends lost 7 bases at V and 7 bases at J; junction bases unmatched: 10. The germline gives CDR1 MNHEY, CDR2 SVGAGI. The CDR3 loop spans 14 amino acids. CDR3: CASNTGGQSSGYTF. As DNA, the CDR3 is TGTGCCAGCAACACAGGGGGCCAGAGCAGTGGCTACACCTTC.

Details on this clone: Within the sample, other DNA sequences also encode this same CDR3. The chain uses TRBV5-1 and TRBJ1-3, with unresolved D. Trimming removed 0 bases from V and 0 bases from J, with 7 bases in between. The germline CDR1 and CDR2 sequences are SGHRS and YFSETQ. This CDR3 contains 15 residues. CDR3 protein: CASSLESYSGNTIYF. DNA for the CDR3: TGCGCCAGCAGCTTGGAAAGTTACTCTGGAAACACCATATATTTT.

This chain uses TRBV5-1 with TRBJ1-1; maybe TRBD1 (5 bases). V lost 4 bases and J lost 1, with 14 bases in between. The CDR3 runs to 15 residues. CDR1 is SGHRS and CDR2 is YFSETQ in the germline V gene. CDR3 amino acids: CASSVHLGQNTEAFF. The CDR3 DNA sequence: TGCGCCAGCAGCGTTCATCTAGGACAGAACACTGAAGCTTTCTTT.

The V gene is TRBV6-1, the J gene TRBJ1-6; a possible D gene is TRBD1 (5 bases). The V gene's germline CDR1 is MNHNS and CDR2 SASEGT. The CDR3 consists of 15 residues. Trimming removed 6 bases from V and 7 bases from J, with 16 bases in between. The CDR3 loop is CASRRGELGNSPLHF. In DNA form, the CDR3 reads TGTGCCAGCAGGAGAGGGGAACTGGGGAATTCACCCCTCCACTTT.

Comments on this clone: The sample contains more than one DNA sequence encoding this CDR3. The CDR3 DNA follows: TGTGCCAGCTCACCCGGGCGAGGAGGCTACGAGCAGTACTTC. It specifies CASSPGRGGYEQYF. V gene TRBV18 combines with J gene TRBJ2-7; possibly TRBD2 for D (5 bases). The CDR3 extends over 14 amino acids. Trimming took off 3 bases at V and 3 bases at J, with 12 bases between the two ends. Germline CDR1 and CDR2: KGHSH and LQKENI.

The chain combines TRBV7-9 with TRBJ1-6; a weak D match, TRBD1 (6 bases). Germline V gene data show CDR1 as SEHNR and CDR2 as FQNEAQ (reference sequence). V lost 7 bases to trimming and J lost 10 bases, with 14 bases between them. CDR3 length: 13 residues. Here the CDR3 reads CASTRGARSPLHF. The DNA of the CDR3 is TGTGCCAGCACCCGGGGGGCTAGGTCACCCCTCCACTTT.

This rearrangement joins TRBV5-4 to TRBJ2-3; TRBD2 is a possible D gene (5 bases). The CDR3 totals 13 residues. Germline V lookup: CDR1 SGHNT, CDR2 YYREEE (reference sequence). Trimming removed 4 bases at V and 6 bases at J, with 12 bases between. For the CDR3, the DNA is TGTGCCAGCAGCCCGGACTTCGGGGATACGCAGTATTTT. Translation gives CASSPDFGDTQYF.

The chain combines TRBV7-9 with TRBJ2-5; possible D gene TRBD2, 6 bases. Between the trimmed V and J ends, which lost 3 bases and 1 base, there was a span of 12 bases. Germline V CDR1 and CDR2: SEHNR, FQNEAQ (reference sequence). The CDR3 covers 15 residues. The CDR3 sequence: CASSFHQGLQETQYF. The CDR3 nucleotides are TGTGCCAGCAGCTTTCATCAGGGACTCCAAGAGACCCAGTACTTC.

The rearrangement joins TRBV5-4 to TRBJ1-2; 12 bases align to TRBD1. The CDR3 sequence is 13 residues long. After removal of 7 bases from V and 3 bases from J, the junction contained 1 base not matched to a gene. Germline loops: CDR1 SGHNT, CDR2 YYREEE (reference sequence). The CDR3, as DNA: TGTGCCAGCGGGACAGGGGGCGACTATGGCTACACCTTC. Its protein is CASGTGGDYGYTF. Full variable domain (rest looked up from reference TRBV5-4 and TRBJ1-2): ETGVTQSPTHLIKTRGQQVTLRCSSQSGHNTVSWYQQALGQGPQFIFQYYREEENGRGNFPPRFSGLQFPNYSSELNVNALELDDSALYLCASGTGGDYGYTFGSGTRLTVV.

The J gene is TRBJ2-7, the V gene TRBV12-5, with D unclear. Trimming stripped 6 bases from V and 3 bases from J, with 6 bases between. The CDR3 loop spans 11 amino acids. CDR1 is LGHNT, CDR2 FRNRAP, per germline. CDR3 residues: CASGPYYEQYF. CDR3 coding DNA: TGTGCTAGTGGGCCTTACTACGAGCAGTACTTC.

Note on this clone: Other DNA sequences in this sample translate to the same CDR3. This rearrangement joins TRBV5-4 to TRBJ2-5, with D perhaps given as TRBD1 or TRBD2 (5 bases each). The V gene's germline CDR1 is SGHNT and CDR2 YYREEE (reference sequence). The CDR3 is made up of 14 amino acids. Trimming removed 0 bases from V and 4 bases from J, with 10 bases in between. This CDR3 is CASSLVGGTETQYF. In nucleotides, the CDR3 is TGTGCCAGCAGCTTGGTTGGGGGAACAGAGACCCAGTACTTC.